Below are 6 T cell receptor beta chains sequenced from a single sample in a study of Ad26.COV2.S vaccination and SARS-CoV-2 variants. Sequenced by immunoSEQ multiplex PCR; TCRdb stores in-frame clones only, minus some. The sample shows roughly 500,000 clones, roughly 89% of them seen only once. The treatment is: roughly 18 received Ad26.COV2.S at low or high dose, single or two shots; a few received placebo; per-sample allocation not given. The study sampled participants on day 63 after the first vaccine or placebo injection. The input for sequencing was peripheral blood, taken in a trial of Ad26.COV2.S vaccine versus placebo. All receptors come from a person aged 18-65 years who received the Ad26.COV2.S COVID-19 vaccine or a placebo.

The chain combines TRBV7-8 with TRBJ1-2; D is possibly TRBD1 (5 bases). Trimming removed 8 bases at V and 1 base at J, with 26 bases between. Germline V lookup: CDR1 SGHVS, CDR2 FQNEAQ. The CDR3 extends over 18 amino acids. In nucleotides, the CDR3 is TGTGCCAGCGGACACACTCGCGGGGCGCCGGGAATTAACTATGGCTACACCTTC. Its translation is CASGHTRGAPGINYGYTF.

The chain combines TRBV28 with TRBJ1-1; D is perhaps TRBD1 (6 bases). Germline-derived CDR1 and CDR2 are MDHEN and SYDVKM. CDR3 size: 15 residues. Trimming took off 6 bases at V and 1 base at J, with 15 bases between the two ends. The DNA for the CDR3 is TGTGCCAGCAGCCCTGTCGACAGGCGGAACACTGAAGCTTTCTTT. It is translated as CASSPVDRRNTEAFF.

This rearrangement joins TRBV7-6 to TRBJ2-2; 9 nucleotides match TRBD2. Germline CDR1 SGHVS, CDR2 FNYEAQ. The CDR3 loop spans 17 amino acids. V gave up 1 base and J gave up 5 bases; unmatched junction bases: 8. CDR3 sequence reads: CASSLGSSGRYTGELFF. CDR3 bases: TGTGCCAGCAGCTTAGGGTCCAGCGGGAGGTATACCGGGGAGCTGTTTTTT.

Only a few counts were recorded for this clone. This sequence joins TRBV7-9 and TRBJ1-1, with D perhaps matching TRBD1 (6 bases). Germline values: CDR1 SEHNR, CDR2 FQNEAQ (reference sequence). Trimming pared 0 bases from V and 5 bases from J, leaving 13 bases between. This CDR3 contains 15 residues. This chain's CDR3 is CASSLATGSGTEAFF. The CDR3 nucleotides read TGTGCCAGCAGCTTAGCCACAGGGTCTGGGACTGAAGCTTTCTTT.

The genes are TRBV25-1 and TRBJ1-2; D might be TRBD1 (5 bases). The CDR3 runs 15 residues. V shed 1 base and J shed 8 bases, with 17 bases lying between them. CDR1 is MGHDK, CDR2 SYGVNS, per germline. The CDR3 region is CASSELGTAKWGYTF. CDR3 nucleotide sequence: TGTGCCAGCAGTGAATTGGGGACGGCGAAATGGGGCTACACCTTC.

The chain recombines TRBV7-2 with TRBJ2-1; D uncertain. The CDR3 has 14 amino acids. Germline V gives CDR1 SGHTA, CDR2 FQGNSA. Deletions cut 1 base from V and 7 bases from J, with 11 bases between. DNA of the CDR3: TGTGCCAGCAGCTTAGTGGCCCAATGGAATGAGCAGTTCTTC. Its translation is CASSLVAQWNEQFF.